This T cell receptor (beta chain) was retrieved from a study of T-cell reconstitution after alpha-beta-depleted transplantation in children. Regarding this clonotype: Its antigen is not known.

V was shortened by 7 bases and J by 1 base, with 15 bases between the two germline ends. This CDR3 is built from 15 residues. Germline CDR1 LGHNA, CDR2 YSLEER. Broader study findings: Some patients showed high day-60 TCRbeta diversity, which derived from surviving recipient T cells and thymic progenitors. Reportedly, alpha-beta T cells present about two months post-transplant originated from several hundred expanded clones of graft origin. At one year after transplant, newly produced T cells mostly accounted for T-cell counts and diversity.

Preparation of the TCRbeta library used unique molecular identifiers. TCRdb re-derived calls from the PCR reads in MiXCR, one entry per CDR3 protein. The data contain approximately 350,000 distinct CDR3 sequences, around 15% of them singletons. The receptor was isolated from a male patient between 2 and 9 years old who had a stem cell transplant for acute lymphoblastic leukemia, so the T cells may come from the graft donor. This material consisted of PBMCs, mostly from graft donor cells, taken 360 days after TCRalphabeta/CD19-depleted stem cell transplant. V and J are TRBV4-3 and TRBJ2-3; D might be TRBD1 (5 bases). CDR3 in DNA: TGCGCCAGCACCCCCCAGGGCCGGGGCACAGATACGCAGTATTTT. This sequence encodes CASTPQGRGTDTQYF.